These 7 T cell receptor beta chains originate from one sample sequenced in a study of neurological immune-mediated disorders. The time point: technical triplicate 1. TCRdb ran MiXCR on the 5' RACE reads and lists one entry per CDR3 protein. The table has tens of thousands of distinct CDR3 sequences, roughly an eighth seen once. Sequenced material: CD4+ T cells from blood. The receptors here all came from a female donor with HTLV-1-associated myelopathy (HAM/TSP).

In this sample, this clonotype turned up many times. The chain recombines TRBV9 with TRBJ2-2; D uncertain. This CDR3 spans 14 amino acids. V lost 0 bases to trimming and J lost 0 bases, with 3 bases between them. CDR1 SGDLS and CDR2 YYNGEE come from the germline V gene. CDR3 nucleotide sequence: TGTGCCAGCAGCGTAGATTCGAACACCGGGGAGCTGTTTTTT. Translated: CASSVDSNTGELFF.

This clonotype came up many times. This chain's CDR3 is CAISESGAAGTDTQYF. CDR3 nucleotide sequence: TGTGCCATCAGTGAGTCAGGCGCCGCGGGTACTGATACGCAGTATTTT. This chain uses TRBV10-3 with TRBJ2-3; D might be TRBD2 (5 bases). The CDR3 runs to 16 residues. Germline CDR1 ENHRY, CDR2 SYGVKD. With 0 bases removed from V and 6 bases from J, the gap between germline ends came to 16 bases.

This clonotype was seen repeatedly, ten times or more. The chain employs TRBV7-9 and TRBJ1-6; D is possibly TRBD1 (5 bases). Germline lookup yields CDR1 SEHNR and CDR2 FQNEAQ (reference sequence). The CDR3 runs 17 residues. V was shortened by 5 bases and J by 10 bases, with 24 bases between the two germline ends. The DNA of the CDR3 is TGTGCCAGCAGCAACCCCCCTGGGGGTGGGGTTTTATCACCCCTCCACTTT. Its translation: CASSNPPGGGVLSPLHF.

This clonotype was detected only once. The chain links TRBV19 to TRBJ1-3, with D unclear. The germline V gene encodes CDR1 LNHDA and CDR2 SQIVND (reference sequence). This CDR3 comprises 14 residues. With 4 bases removed from V and 0 bases from J, the gap between germline ends came to 7 bases. This CDR3 reads CASSTGSSGNTIYF. In DNA form, the CDR3 reads TGTGCCAGTAGTACCGGTTCCTCTGGAAACACCATATATTTT.

This clonotype was counted at least ten times. This rearrangement joins TRBV12-3 or TRBV12-4 to TRBJ2-7; TRBD1 is a possible D gene (6 bases). The CDR3 has 14 amino acids. V was pared by 5 bases and J by 5 bases, with 16 bases between. This CDR3 is CASSLRYRADEQYF. The CDR3, as DNA: TGTGCCAGCAGTCTCCGTTACAGGGCCGACGAGCAGTACTTC.

V is TRBV7-2 and J is TRBJ2-1; 8 bases agree with TRBD2. V trimming: 8 bases; J trimming: 4 bases; junction bases outside the gene matches: 16. CDR1 and CDR2 from the germline V gene are SGHTA and FQGNSA. The CDR3 runs to 17 residues. The CDR3 spells CASFNPGERGSYNEQFF. The CDR3 region has the DNA TGTGCCAGCTTTAACCCAGGTGAGCGGGGGAGTTACAATGAGCAGTTCTTC.

This clonotype has at least ten counts. The chain links TRBV10-3 to TRBJ1-4; D possibly corresponds to TRBD1 (6 bases). With 2 bases removed from V and 7 bases from J, the gap between germline ends came to 11 bases. The CDR3 is made up of 14 amino acids. Germline V gene sequence: CDR1 ENHRY, CDR2 SYGVKD. The CDR3 reads CAISERARGEKLFF. In DNA form, the CDR3 reads TGTGCCATCAGTGAGCGGGCCAGGGGTGAAAAACTGTTTTTT.